This T cell receptor beta chain was sequenced in a study of CD8 T cells in Susac syndrome. The germline CDR1 and CDR2 sequences are SGHNT and YENEEA. V lost 5 bases and J 4 bases, leaving 6 bases between the germline ends. The CDR3 has 12 residues. TCR beta sequencing covered blood CD8+ and CD4+ T cells. RNA, at about 0.45 to 1 ug, was reverse transcribed with random hexamers. Amplification of TCR beta CDR3 across 54 Vbeta and 13 Jbeta was performed with immunoSEQ multiplex PCR. TCRdb analysed the immunoSEQ multiplex PCR reads with MiXCR anew, one entry per CDR3 protein. The table has 200,000 to 250,000 distinct CDR3 sequences, about 94% seen once.

Sequences were obtained from CD4+ T cells from PBMCs. The clonotype comes from a human donor with multiple sclerosis. The chain employs TRBV11-3 and TRBJ2-1; D is uncertain. CDR3 DNA: TGTGCCAGCAGCCCCTGGTACAATGAGCAGTTCTTC. This gives the protein CASSPWYNEQFF.